The rows below give T cell receptor beta chains drawn from one sample of a study of immune evolution from preneoplasia to lung adenocarcinoma. Only in-frame clones appear in the TCRdb table, and some are missing; sequencing was by immunoSEQ multiplex PCR. The repertoire holds around 5,000 clones, with 88% as singletons. The sequenced sample was FFPE invasive lung adenocarcinoma tissue. Receptor source: a person aged 50 to 59 with lung adenocarcinoma. Both conserved end residues are part of each CDR3. The order of the fields is CDR3 protein, CDR3 DNA, V gene, J gene, D gene, clone size. D genes are given only for firm matches. A clone size is listed for some rows: how often the clone was seen (once, few, many), or a class if it is expanded.

CDR3 protein: CASSLGETGELFF
CDR3 DNA: TGTGCCAGCAGCTTAGGGGAGACCGGGGAGCTGTTTTTT
V gene: TRBV11-3
J gene: TRBJ2-2
D gene: .
clone size: .

CDR3 protein: CASSRGEGNQPQHF
CDR3 DNA: TGTGCCAGCAGTCGCGGCGAGGGCAATCAGCCCCAGCATTTT
V gene: TRBV2
J gene: TRBJ1-5
D gene: .
clone size: .

CDR3 protein: CATSRGASTSTDTQYF
CDR3 DNA: TGTGCCACCAGCAGAGGTGCGTCTACTAGCACAGATACGCAGTATTTT
V gene: TRBV15
J gene: TRBJ2-3
D gene: .
clone size: .

CDR3 protein: CASSSDRNYGYTF
CDR3 DNA: TGTGCCAGCAGTTCGGACAGGAACTATGGCTACACCTTC
V gene: TRBV28
J gene: TRBJ1-2
D gene: TRBD1
clone size: .

CDR3 protein: CASSIGGGKWPQHF
CDR3 DNA: TGTGCCAGTAGTATAGGAGGGGGGAAATGGCCCCAGCATTTT
V gene: TRBV19
J gene: TRBJ1-5
D gene: .
clone size: .

CDR3 protein: CASSIMGSNQPQHF
CDR3 DNA: TGTGCCAGTAGTATTATGGGGAGCAATCAGCCCCAGCATTTT
V gene: TRBV19
J gene: TRBJ1-5
D gene: .
clone size: .

CDR3 protein: CASSLDGGKETQYF
CDR3 DNA: TGTGCCAGCAGCTTGGATGGGGGAAAAGAGACCCAGTACTTC
V gene: TRBV5-6
J gene: TRBJ2-5
D gene: .
clone size: .

CDR3 protein: CASSDLGFTDYEQYF
CDR3 DNA: TGTGCCAGCAGTGATCTAGGGTTTACCGACTACGAGCAGTACTTC
V gene: TRBV2
J gene: TRBJ2-7
D gene: .
clone size: .

CDR3 protein: CASSGGVTNEKLFF
CDR3 DNA: TGTGCCAGCAGCGGGGGAGTAACTAATGAAAAACTGTTTTTT
V gene: TRBV5-4
J gene: TRBJ1-4
D gene: .
clone size: .

CDR3 protein: CASSFRELGYGYTF
CDR3 DNA: TGTGCCAGCAGTTTTCGGGAATTGGGCTATGGCTACACCTTC
V gene: TRBV28
J gene: TRBJ1-2
D gene: .
clone size: .

CDR3 protein: CASSYGGVTGANVLTF
CDR3 DNA: TGTGCCAGCAGTTACGGAGGGGTTACTGGGGCCAACGTCCTGACTTTC
V gene: TRBV6-5
J gene: TRBJ2-6
D gene: .
clone size: .

CDR3 protein: CASSPEGTSGTYEQYF
CDR3 DNA: TGTGCCAGCAGCCCAGAGGGGACTAGCGGGACCTACGAGCAGTACTTC
V gene: TRBV7-6
J gene: TRBJ2-7
D gene: TRBD2
clone size: .

CDR3 protein: CASSLDLSGGSTDTQYF
CDR3 DNA: TGCGCCAGCAGCTTGGATCTTAGCGGAGGTAGCACAGATACGCAGTATTTT
V gene: TRBV5-1
J gene: TRBJ2-3
D gene: .
clone size: .

CDR3 protein: CASSTRGNSNQPQHF
CDR3 DNA: TGTGCCAGCTCAACTCGGGGGAACAGCAATCAGCCCCAGCATTTT
V gene: TRBV18
J gene: TRBJ1-5
D gene: .
clone size: .

CDR3 protein: CASSPQGYEQYF
CDR3 DNA: TGTGCCAGCAGCCCACAGGGGTACGAGCAGTACTTC
V gene: TRBV14
J gene: TRBJ2-7
D gene: TRBD1
clone size: .

CDR3 protein: CASSEERYGYTF
CDR3 DNA: TGTGCCAGCAGTGAAGAGAGGTATGGCTACACCTTC
V gene: TRBV2
J gene: TRBJ1-2
D gene: .
clone size: .

CDR3 protein: CASSLVGGTTDTQYF
CDR3 DNA: TGTGCCAGCAGCTTAGTCGGCGGGACCACAGATACGCAGTATTTT
V gene: TRBV7-9
J gene: TRBJ2-3
D gene: .
clone size: .

CDR3 protein: CASSLAHGTGGVEQYF
CDR3 DNA: TGTGCCAGCAGCTTGGCCCACGGGACAGGGGGCGTCGAGCAGTACTTC
V gene: TRBV5-4
J gene: TRBJ2-7
D gene: TRBD1
clone size: .

CDR3 protein: CASSPQGLVEQYF
CDR3 DNA: TGTGCCAGCTCACCTCAGGGGCTGGTCGAGCAGTACTTC
V gene: TRBV18
J gene: TRBJ2-7
D gene: .
clone size: .

CDR3 protein: CASSLFTDGGNEQFF
CDR3 DNA: TGTGCCAGCAGTTTATTTACTGACGGAGGCAATGAGCAGTTCTTC
V gene: TRBV27
J gene: TRBJ2-1
D gene: .
clone size: .

CDR3 protein: CASTRSTNTEAFF
CDR3 DNA: TGTGCCAGCACCCGATCCACAAACACTGAAGCTTTCTTT
V gene: TRBV7-2
J gene: TRBJ1-1
D gene: .
clone size: .

CDR3 protein: CAWSPQLDEAFF
CDR3 DNA: TGTGCCTGGAGTCCCCAGTTGGATGAAGCTTTCTTT
V gene: TRBV30
J gene: TRBJ1-1
D gene: .
clone size: .

CDR3 protein: CASSPRGTKEKLFF
CDR3 DNA: TGTGCCAGCTCACCACGTGGGACAAAAGAAAAACTGTTTTTT
V gene: TRBV18
J gene: TRBJ1-4
D gene: .
clone size: .

CDR3 protein: CASSSTGGPNQPQHF
CDR3 DNA: TGCGCCAGCAGCTCGACAGGGGGACCTAATCAGCCCCAGCATTTT
V gene: TRBV5-1
J gene: TRBJ1-5
D gene: TRBD1
clone size: .

CDR3 protein: CASSNRAGQETQYF
CDR3 DNA: TGTGCCAGCAGCAACCGGGCGGGCCAGGAGACCCAGTACTTC
V gene: TRBV7-2
J gene: TRBJ2-5
D gene: .
clone size: few

CDR3 protein: CASLDGVYNEQFF
CDR3 DNA: TGCGCCAGCTTGGATGGGGTGTACAATGAGCAGTTCTTC
V gene: TRBV10-2
J gene: TRBJ2-1
D gene: .
clone size: .

CDR3 protein: CASSVRTGGGYGYTF
CDR3 DNA: TGTGCCAGCAGCGTAAGGACAGGGGGAGGTTATGGCTACACCTTC
V gene: TRBV7-8
J gene: TRBJ1-2
D gene: TRBD1
clone size: .

CDR3 protein: CASSKLGQVVHEQYF
CDR3 DNA: TGTGCCAGCAGTAAACTGGGACAAGTGGTCCACGAGCAGTACTTC
V gene: TRBV27
J gene: TRBJ2-7
D gene: .
clone size: .

CDR3 protein: CASSYASGGRIKNNEQFF
CDR3 DNA: TGCGCCAGCAGCTACGCCTCGGGCGGGAGGATCAAGAACAATGAGCAGTTCTTC
V gene: TRBV5-1
J gene: TRBJ2-1
D gene: TRBD2
clone size: .

CDR3 protein: CATEAGDGYQETQYF
CDR3 DNA: TGTGCCACGGAGGCGGGGGACGGGTACCAAGAGACCCAGTACTTC
V gene: TRBV15
J gene: TRBJ2-5
D gene: TRBD2
clone size: few

CDR3 protein: CASSLGSGLEQFF
CDR3 DNA: TGTGCCAGCAGCTTAGGATCGGGGCTTGAGCAGTTCTTC
V gene: TRBV7-2
J gene: TRBJ2-1
D gene: .
clone size: .

CDR3 protein: CAWSSQDNTEAFF
CDR3 DNA: TGTGCCTGGAGTTCACAGGATAACACTGAAGCTTTCTTT
V gene: TRBV30
J gene: TRBJ1-1
D gene: .
clone size: .

CDR3 protein: CASRPGRNSYNEQFF
CDR3 DNA: TGTGCCAGCAGACCAGGACGGAACTCCTACAATGAGCAGTTCTTC
V gene: TRBV2
J gene: TRBJ2-1
D gene: .
clone size: .

CDR3 protein: CASVVGLGYTGELFF
CDR3 DNA: TGTGCCAGCGTCGTGGGACTAGGATACACCGGGGAGCTGTTTTTT
V gene: TRBV6-1
J gene: TRBJ2-2
D gene: TRBD2
clone size: large

CDR3 protein: CASSPGSTTSGANVLTF
CDR3 DNA: TGTGCCAGCAGTCCGGGATCTACTACCTCTGGGGCCAACGTCCTGACTTTC
V gene: TRBV6-4
J gene: TRBJ2-6
D gene: .
clone size: .

CDR3 protein: CASRGQGFGNTIYF
CDR3 DNA: TGTGCCAGCAGGGGTCAGGGGTTCGGAAACACCATATATTTT
V gene: TRBV6-5
J gene: TRBJ1-3
D gene: .
clone size: .

CDR3 protein: CAWSEGTTNIQYF
CDR3 DNA: TGTGCCTGGAGTGAGGGGACAACCAACATTCAGTACTTC
V gene: TRBV30
J gene: TRBJ2-4
D gene: .
clone size: .

CDR3 protein: CASSPGTARLRREAFF
CDR3 DNA: TGTGCCAGCAGCCCGGGGACAGCCCGCTTGAGGAGGGAAGCTTTCTTT
V gene: TRBV7-2
J gene: TRBJ1-1
D gene: TRBD1
clone size: .

CDR3 protein: CASSLGLAGGGSETQYF
CDR3 DNA: TGTGCCAGCAGCTTGGGACTAGCGGGAGGAGGTTCAGAGACCCAGTACTTC
V gene: TRBV5-8
J gene: TRBJ2-5
D gene: TRBD2
clone size: .

CDR3 protein: CASSYSGGRYNEQFF
CDR3 DNA: TGTGCCAGCAGTTACTCTGGCGGAAGATACAATGAGCAGTTCTTC
V gene: TRBV6-5
J gene: TRBJ2-1
D gene: .
clone size: .

CDR3 protein: CASSAGVMNTEAFF
CDR3 DNA: TGTGCCAGCTCAGCAGGGGTCATGAACACTGAAGCTTTCTTT
V gene: TRBV18
J gene: TRBJ1-1
D gene: .
clone size: .

CDR3 protein: CASSYGGQMAPGYTF
CDR3 DNA: TGTGCCAGCAGTTATGGGGGACAGATGGCCCCTGGCTACACCTTC
V gene: TRBV6-5
J gene: TRBJ1-2
D gene: TRBD1
clone size: .

CDR3 protein: CSVVNTGTRVGGLINTEAFF
CDR3 DNA: TGCAGCGTTGTAAATACGGGGACGCGGGTAGGGGGACTTATTAACACTGAAGCTTTCTTT
V gene: TRBV29-1
J gene: TRBJ1-1
D gene: .
clone size: .

CDR3 protein: CASSQGQGAKNIQYF
CDR3 DNA: TGCGCCAGCAGCCAAGGACAGGGAGCCAAAAACATTCAGTACTTC
V gene: TRBV4-3
J gene: TRBJ2-4
D gene: TRBD1
clone size: once

CDR3 protein: CATSREGGGGLLNLAKNIQYF
CDR3 DNA: TGTGCCACCAGCAGAGAAGGCGGCGGGGGATTACTGAATCTAGCCAAAAACATTCAGTACTTC
V gene: TRBV15
J gene: TRBJ2-4
D gene: TRBD2
clone size: .

CDR3 protein: CASSLWQGNEQFF
CDR3 DNA: TGTGCCAGCAGCTTATGGCAGGGTAATGAGCAGTTCTTC
V gene: TRBV7-9
J gene: TRBJ2-1
D gene: .
clone size: .